Below, one T cell receptor (beta chain) is given with its context. No more than 2 weeks before study entry, exposed participants had met a case of COVID-19. TCRdb's table, derived via immunoSEQ multiplex PCR, lists solely in-frame clones and lacks some. Among some 340,000 clones listed, 85% to 95% were seen once. CDR1 and CDR2 from the germline V gene are SGHRS and YFSETQ. V was trimmed by 1 base and J by 2 bases, leaving 6 bases between them. The CDR3 extends over 13 amino acids. The data stem from a study of blood T cell repertoires in COVID-19. The sequence came from a woman between 25 and 40 years old who had been exposed to COVID-19. The rearrangement links TRBV5-1 to TRBJ1-2, with D hard to call. Sequencing input: PBMCs or T cells enriched from blood (not recorded which). The CDR3 region has the DNA TGCGCCAGCAGCTTGACGAGGAACTATGGCTACACCTTC. Its protein product is CASSLTRNYGYTF.